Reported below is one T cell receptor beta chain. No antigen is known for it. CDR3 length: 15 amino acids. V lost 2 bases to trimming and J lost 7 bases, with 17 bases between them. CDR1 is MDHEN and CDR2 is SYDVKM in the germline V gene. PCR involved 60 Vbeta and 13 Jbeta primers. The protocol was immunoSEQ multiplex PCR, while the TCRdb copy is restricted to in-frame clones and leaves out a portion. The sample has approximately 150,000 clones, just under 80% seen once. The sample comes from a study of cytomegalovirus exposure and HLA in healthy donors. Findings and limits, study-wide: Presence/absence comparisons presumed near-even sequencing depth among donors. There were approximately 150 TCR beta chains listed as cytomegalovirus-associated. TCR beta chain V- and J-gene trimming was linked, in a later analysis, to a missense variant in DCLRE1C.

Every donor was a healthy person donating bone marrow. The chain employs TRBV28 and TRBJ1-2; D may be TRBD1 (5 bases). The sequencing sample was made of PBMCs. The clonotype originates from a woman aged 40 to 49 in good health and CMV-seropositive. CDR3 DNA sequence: TGTGCCAGCAGTTTAACTGGGGGTTGGGAGGTTGGCTACACCTTC. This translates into CASSLTGGWEVGYTF.